Here is one TCR beta chain with its context. What it binds is unknown. The data originate from a study of long-term antiretroviral therapy in people with HIV. Broader study findings: Repertoires looked antigen-experienced, with only a slight naive shift after ART.

V lost 4 bases and J lost 7, with 10 bases in between. The CDR3 is 12 residues long. Germline V gene lookup returns CDR1 SGHTA and CDR2 FQGNSA. The run of the v3.0 immunoSEQ assay was at survey level. Profiled with immunoSEQ multiplex PCR; TCRdb holds only in-frame clones, not every one. The repertoire has about 32,000 clones, 95% to 98% of them found once; the top ten carry 1.9%. This sequence was found in a man aged 30 to 39 with HIV. The specimen was unsorted PBMCs, collected 7.6 years after starting antiretroviral therapy. The chain couples TRBV7-2 to TRBJ1-2; tentative D call: TRBD1 (5 bases). The CDR3 DNA is TGTGCCAGCAGCTCAGGGTTGGGTGGCTACACCTTC. Its protein is CASSSGLGGYTF.